The following is a T cell receptor (beta chain) sequence with its context. As yet, its antigen is unknown. How the authors handled the data: ImmunoSEQ only sent back junction sequences with no quality scores, so filtering was done differently. Sequenced by immunoSEQ multiplex PCR; TCRdb stores in-frame clones only, minus some. V, J and clone size derive from that table, while D and trimming were established from the DNA sequence. The profile shows roughly 650,000 clones, 95% to 97% of them singletons. Positive CCR7 selection of CD45RO-negative cells yielded the naive CD8 cells, and terminally differentiated effector memory CD45RA+ cells were excluded. The data were taken from a study of shared clonotypes between healthy human individuals. Study observations and caveats: Naive CD4 clonotypes were shared across several donors at 4.5% to 6%. Though the depth was large, rarefaction showed that sorted-subset sequencing was incomplete. The authors expected sequencing depth to affect clonotype sharing among donors.

V lost 7 bases to trimming and J lost 6 bases, with 17 bases between them. From germline, CDR1 is LNHDA and CDR2 SQIVND (reference sequence). This CDR3 spans 14 amino acids. The chain links TRBV19 to TRBJ2-3; a weak D match, TRBD1 (6 bases). Material: naive CD8+ T cells sorted from blood. The TCR comes from a woman in her 30s in good health. The CDR3 protein is CASKQGYTMDTQYF. The CDR3 DNA sequence: TGTGCCAGTAAACAGGGTTATACAATGGATACGCAGTATTTT.